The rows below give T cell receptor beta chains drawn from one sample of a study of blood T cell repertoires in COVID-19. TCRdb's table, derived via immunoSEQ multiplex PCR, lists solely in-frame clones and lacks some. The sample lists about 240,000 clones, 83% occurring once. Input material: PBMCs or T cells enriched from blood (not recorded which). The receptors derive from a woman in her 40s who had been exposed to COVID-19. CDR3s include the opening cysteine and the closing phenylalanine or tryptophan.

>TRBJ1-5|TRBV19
CASSMDRYYSNQPQHF
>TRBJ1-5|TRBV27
CASSLQIGQPQHF
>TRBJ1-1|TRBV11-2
CASSESVTARTEAFF
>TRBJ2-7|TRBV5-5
CASSPYLALAYEQYF
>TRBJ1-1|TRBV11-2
CASSSTTVLNTEAFF
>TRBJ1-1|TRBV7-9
CASSWGQTNTEAFF
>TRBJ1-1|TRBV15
CASRFESNTEAFF
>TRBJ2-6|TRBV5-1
CASSLGGSTGANVLTF
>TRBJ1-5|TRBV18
CASSPIGGSGNQPQHF
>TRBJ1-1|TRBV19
CASSVQGMLGEAFF
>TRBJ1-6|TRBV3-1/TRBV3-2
CASSLRTGQPLHF
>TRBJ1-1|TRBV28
CASSEQVQPGGAFF
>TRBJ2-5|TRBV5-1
CASSLRPEETQYF
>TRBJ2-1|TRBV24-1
CATSDFASGGLGVDEQFF
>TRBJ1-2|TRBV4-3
CASSQEGQGASGYTF
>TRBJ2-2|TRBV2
CASRDTRAPGELFF
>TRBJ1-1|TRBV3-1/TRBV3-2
CASSAAGDTEAFF
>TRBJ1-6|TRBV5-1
CASSLRQGSNSPLHF
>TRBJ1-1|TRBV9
CASSVVPGANTEAFF
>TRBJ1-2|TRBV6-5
CASSLSPANYGYTF
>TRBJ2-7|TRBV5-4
CASSLVAGGTEQYF
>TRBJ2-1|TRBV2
CASSDRGGPYNEQFF
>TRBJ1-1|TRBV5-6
CASSTPRGVGTEAFF
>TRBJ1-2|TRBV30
CAWSPGGNYGYTF
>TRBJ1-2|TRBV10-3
CAIRPNEGRGPYGYTF
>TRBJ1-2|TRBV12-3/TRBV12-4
CASSSTGGYGYTF
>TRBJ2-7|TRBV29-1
CSVVGAVGNEQYF
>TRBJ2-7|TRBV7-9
CASSPGGDRAYEQYF
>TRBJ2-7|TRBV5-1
CASSLVPQRTYEQYF
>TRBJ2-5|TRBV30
CAWSAGWETQYF
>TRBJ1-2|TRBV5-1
CASTVEPGSYGYTF
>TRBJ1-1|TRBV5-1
CASSPGQNTEAFF
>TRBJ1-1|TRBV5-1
CASSPGGVPNTEAFF
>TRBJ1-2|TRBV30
CACQDRVFANGYTF
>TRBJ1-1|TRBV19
CASSIWGTSSEAFF
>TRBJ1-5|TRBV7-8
CASTRGTAGNQPQHF
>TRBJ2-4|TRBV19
CASSTRQGWDIQYF
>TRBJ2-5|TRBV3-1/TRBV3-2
CASSLSGGAETQYF
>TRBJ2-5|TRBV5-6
CASSLPMGGETQYF
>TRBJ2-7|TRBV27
CASSQRPPWTASFYEQYF
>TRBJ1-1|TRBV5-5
CASIEGLTNTEAFF
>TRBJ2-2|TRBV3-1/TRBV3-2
CASSQAGEGKTGELFF
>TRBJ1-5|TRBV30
CAFRQGVRSNQPQHF
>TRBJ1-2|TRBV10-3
CAIMEIDPRNYGYTF
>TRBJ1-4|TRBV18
CASSPRRTGGFATNEKLFF
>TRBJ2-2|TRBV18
CASSPGGTLNTGELFF
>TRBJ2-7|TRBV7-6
CASSPDRSGDGEQYF
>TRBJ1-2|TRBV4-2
CASSQDLRSTYGYTF